This T cell receptor beta chain emerged from a study of T-cell memory formation after mild COVID-19. Libraries for TCRalpha and TCRbeta carried sample barcodes and unique molecular identifiers via 5'RACE. In TCRdb, the 5' RACE reads were re-called with MiXCR into one record per CDR3 protein. The top ten hold under 25% of the sample, which has 350,000 to 450,000 distinct CDR3 sequences, roughly 14% seen once. Trimming removed 4 bases from V and 3 bases from J, with 19 bases in between. Germline-derived CDR1 and CDR2 are SGHNT and YYREEE (reference sequence). The CDR3 is 16 amino acids. The sample holds a few counts of this clonotype.

The TCR was taken from a man younger than 30 who had mild COVID-19 (a few samples of this study predate the infection). Cell type and time point are not known. The chain couples TRBV5-4 to TRBJ1-1, with no clear D. Sequencing was carried out using PBMCs or a T cell subset sorted from them (not recorded which). CDR3 nucleotide sequence: TGTGCCAGCAGCCCAAACCCACTTCACGGTGACACTGAAGCTTTCTTT. Its protein product is CASSPNPLHGDTEAFF.